The clone carrying this TCR beta chain has more than one count but fewer than ten. This record belongs to a study of Graves' ophthalmopathy and Graves' hyperthyroidism. The CDR3 covers 16 residues. Looked up from germline, CDR1 is KGHSH and CDR2 is LQKENI. Trimming shortened V by 3 bases and J by 1 base, and 16 bases separated the two germline ends. Amplification of TCR beta CDR3 regions used RNA transcripts. First-round RT-PCR employed HTBI primers, with a second-round multiplex PCR after it. One entry per CDR3 protein, called by TCRdb with MiXCR from the multiplex PCR reads. Among 45,000 to 60,000 distinct CDR3 sequences listed, approximately 47% were seen once.

The sequencing sample was made of peripheral blood. This TCR derives from an adult woman with Graves' ophthalmopathy. The V and J genes are TRBV18 and TRBJ2-7, with D perhaps matching TRBD2 (5 bases). CDR3 amino acids: CASSPYLTRESYEQYF. The CDR3 DNA reads as TGTGCCAGCTCACCCTATCTCACCCGGGAATCCTACGAGCAGTACTTC.